This TCR beta chain originates from a study of T cell responses to AZD1222 COVID-19 vaccine. Overall study: Analysis merged second doses at about 4 or about 12 weeks. General observations from the study: Researchers report vaccine-associated CD4 TCRs spanning spike, with dominance at 160-218 and 743-854. Regions left unmutated in variants are reportedly the target of nearly half of spike-specific TCRs. Donors in the cohort were predominantly white British and more often female, and clonal diversity was possibly underestimated.

To note about this clone: The antigen is undetermined.

The table came from immunoSEQ multiplex PCR; TCRdb's copy has only in-frame clones and leaves some out. The table shows some 110,000 clones, with approximately 90% occurring only once. This receptor was obtained from an adult in good health. Sequenced material: peripheral blood, taken on day 0 of AZD1222 vaccination.

The CDR3 loop reads CATSRRAQETQYF. CDR3 in DNA: TGTGCCACCAGCAGGCGGGCTCAAGAGACCCAGTACTTC. The chain uses TRBV15 and TRBJ2-5, with D possibly being TRBD2 (5 bases). The germline gives CDR1 LNHNV, CDR2 YYDKDF (reference sequence). CDR3 length: 13 residues. Trimming shortened V by 3 bases and J by 2 bases, and 7 bases separated the two germline ends.